The 5 T cell receptor beta chains reported below all come from one sample, sequenced in a study of T cells in Graves' hyperthyroidism and ophthalmopathy. Researchers amplified the TCR beta CDR3 regions from RNA transcripts. The HTBI set primed first-round TCR CDR3 RT-PCR. Using its own MiXCR run on the multiplex PCR reads, TCRdb lists one record per CDR3 protein. The sample comprises about 370,000 distinct CDR3 sequences, roughly 15% of which are singletons, and approximately 19% rests with the top ten. The sequenced sample was blood. The source is a woman aged 60-75 years with Graves' ophthalmopathy.

This rearrangement joins TRBV28 to TRBJ2-7; D is undetermined. Germline V gene sequence: CDR1 MDHEN, CDR2 SYDVKM. Trimming pared 4 bases from V and 1 base from J, leaving 11 bases between. CDR3 length: 14 residues. The CDR3 is CASSYGGVSYEQYF. CDR3 bases: TGTGCCAGCAGTTACGGCGGAGTTTCCTACGAGCAGTACTTC.

This rearrangement joins TRBV19 to TRBJ2-1; D is unresolved. V dropped 1 base and J dropped 7 bases, with 14 bases sitting between them. Germline values: CDR1 LNHDA, CDR2 SQIVND (reference sequence). The CDR3 spans 15 residues. The chain's CDR3 is CASSIAGVAGNEQFF. The DNA of the CDR3 is TGTGCCAGTAGTATAGCCGGCGTAGCCGGGAATGAGCAGTTCTTC.

This clonotype appeared a few times. This may be a read error, as it is one base from a much larger clone. This rearrangement joins TRBV7-2 to TRBJ1-1; 11 positions match TRBD1. This CDR3 is built from 15 residues. Germline trimming cut 3 bases from V and 3 bases from J; bases unmatched to any gene: 3. In germline, CDR1 is SGHTA, CDR2 FQGNSA. CDR3 sequence reads: CASSLVDRGHTEAFF. The CDR3 DNA reads as TGTGCCAGCAGCTTGGTGGACAGGGGGCACACTGAAGCTTTCTTT.

At least ten counts were recorded for this clonotype. The chain links TRBV20-1 to TRBJ1-2, with 9 bases matching TRBD1. J lost 1 base, V lost 5 bases, and 8 bases had no gene match. The germline gives CDR1 DFQATT, CDR2 SNEGSKA (reference sequence). CDR3 size: 15 residues. CDR3 sequence: CSASPRTGDNYGYTF. The CDR3 DNA follows: TGCAGTGCTTCGCCGCGGACAGGGGATAACTATGGCTACACCTTC.

This clonotype was detected ten times or more. The rearrangement uses TRBV3-1 and TRBJ1-2; D not certain. The CDR3 extends over 15 amino acids. Germline assignment: CDR1 LGHDT and CDR2 YNNKEL (reference sequence). Trimming removed 0 bases from V and 5 bases from J, with 13 bases in between. CDR3 residues: CASSQDSGSLYGYTF. CDR3 nucleotide sequence: TGTGCCAGCAGCCAAGATTCAGGCTCACTTTATGGCTACACCTTC.